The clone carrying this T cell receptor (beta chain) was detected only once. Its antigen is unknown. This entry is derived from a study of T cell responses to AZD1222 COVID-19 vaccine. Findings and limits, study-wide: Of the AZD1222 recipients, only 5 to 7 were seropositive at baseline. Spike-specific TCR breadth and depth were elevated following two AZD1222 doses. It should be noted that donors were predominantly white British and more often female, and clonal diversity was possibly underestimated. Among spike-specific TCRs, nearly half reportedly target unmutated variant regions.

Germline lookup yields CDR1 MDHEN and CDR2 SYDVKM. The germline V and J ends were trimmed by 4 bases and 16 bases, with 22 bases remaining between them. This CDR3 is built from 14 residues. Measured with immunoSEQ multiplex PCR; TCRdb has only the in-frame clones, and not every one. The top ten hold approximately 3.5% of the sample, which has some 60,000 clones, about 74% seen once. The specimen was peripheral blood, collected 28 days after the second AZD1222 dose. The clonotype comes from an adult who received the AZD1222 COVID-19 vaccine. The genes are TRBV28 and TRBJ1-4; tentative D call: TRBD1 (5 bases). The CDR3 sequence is CASSSSYRPGFEFF. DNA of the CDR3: TGTGCCAGCAGTTCCTCGTACAGGCCGGGGTTTGAGTTTTTT.